The T cell receptor beta chain described here comes from a study of blood T cell repertoires in COVID-19. At the level of the study: There were acute and convalescent COVID-19 samples, and they came from the United States, Italy and Spain.

V gave up 4 bases and J gave up 6 bases, with 10 bases separating them. This CDR3 has 11 amino acids. Germline V gene lookup returns CDR1 DFQATT and CDR2 SNEGSKA (reference sequence). The table came from immunoSEQ multiplex PCR; TCRdb's copy has only in-frame clones and leaves some out. In the table there are roughly 100,000 clones, 70% to 90% of which are singletons. J is TRBJ2-7 and V is TRBV20-1; perhaps TRBD1 as D (6 bases). Sequencing used peripheral blood. The TCR comes from a man in his fifties or sixties with active COVID-19. CDR3 DNA: TGCAGTGCTATATCAGGGGCCGAGCAGTACTTC. This translates into CSAISGAEQYF.